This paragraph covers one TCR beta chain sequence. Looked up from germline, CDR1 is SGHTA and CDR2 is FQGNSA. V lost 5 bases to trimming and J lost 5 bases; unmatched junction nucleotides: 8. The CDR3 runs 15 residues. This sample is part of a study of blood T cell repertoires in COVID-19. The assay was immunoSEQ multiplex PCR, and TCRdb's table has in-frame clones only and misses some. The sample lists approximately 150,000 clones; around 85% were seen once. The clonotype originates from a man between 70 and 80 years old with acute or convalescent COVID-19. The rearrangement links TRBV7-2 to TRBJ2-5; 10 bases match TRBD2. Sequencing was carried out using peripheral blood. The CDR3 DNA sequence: TGTGCCAGCAGCCCGCGGGTAGCGGGAGGCGAGACCCAGTACTTC. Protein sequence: CASSPRVAGGETQYF.